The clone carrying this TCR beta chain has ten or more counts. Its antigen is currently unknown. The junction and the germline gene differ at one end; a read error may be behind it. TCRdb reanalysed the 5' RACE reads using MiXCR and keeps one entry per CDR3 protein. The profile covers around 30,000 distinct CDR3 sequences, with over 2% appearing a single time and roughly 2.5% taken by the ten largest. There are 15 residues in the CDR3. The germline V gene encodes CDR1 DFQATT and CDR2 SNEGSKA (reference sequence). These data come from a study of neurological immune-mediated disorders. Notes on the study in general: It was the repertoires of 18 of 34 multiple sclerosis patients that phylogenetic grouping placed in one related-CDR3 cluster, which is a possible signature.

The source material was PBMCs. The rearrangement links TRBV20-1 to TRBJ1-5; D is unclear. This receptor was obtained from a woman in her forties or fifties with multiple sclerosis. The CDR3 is CSARAVGSPNQPQNF. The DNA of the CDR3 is TGCAGTGCTAGAGCGGTAGGCAGCCCCAATCAGCCCCAGAATTTT.